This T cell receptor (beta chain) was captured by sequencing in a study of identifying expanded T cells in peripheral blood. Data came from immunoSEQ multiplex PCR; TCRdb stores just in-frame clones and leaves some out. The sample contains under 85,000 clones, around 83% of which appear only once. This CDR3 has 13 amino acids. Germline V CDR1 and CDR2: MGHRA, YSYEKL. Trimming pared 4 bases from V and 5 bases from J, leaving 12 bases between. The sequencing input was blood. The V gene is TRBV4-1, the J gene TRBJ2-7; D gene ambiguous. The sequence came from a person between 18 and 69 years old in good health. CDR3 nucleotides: TGCGCCAGCAGCCCGTACAACGGAGACGAGCAGTACTTC. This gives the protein CASSPYNGDEQYF.